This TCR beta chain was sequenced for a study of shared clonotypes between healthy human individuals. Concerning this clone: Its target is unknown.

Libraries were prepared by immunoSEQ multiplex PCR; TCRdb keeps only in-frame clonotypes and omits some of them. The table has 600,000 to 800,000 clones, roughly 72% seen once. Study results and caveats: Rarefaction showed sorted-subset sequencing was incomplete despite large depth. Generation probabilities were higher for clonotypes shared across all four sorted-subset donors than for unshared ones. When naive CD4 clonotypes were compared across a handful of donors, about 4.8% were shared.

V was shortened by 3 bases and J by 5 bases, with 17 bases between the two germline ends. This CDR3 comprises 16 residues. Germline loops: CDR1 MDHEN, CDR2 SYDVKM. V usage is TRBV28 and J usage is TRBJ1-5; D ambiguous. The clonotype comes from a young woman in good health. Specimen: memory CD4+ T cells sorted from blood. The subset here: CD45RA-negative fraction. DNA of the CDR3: TGTGCCAGCAGTTTTCCCGGACTTGCTTCTGATCAGCCCCAGCATTTT. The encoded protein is CASSFPGLASDQPQHF.